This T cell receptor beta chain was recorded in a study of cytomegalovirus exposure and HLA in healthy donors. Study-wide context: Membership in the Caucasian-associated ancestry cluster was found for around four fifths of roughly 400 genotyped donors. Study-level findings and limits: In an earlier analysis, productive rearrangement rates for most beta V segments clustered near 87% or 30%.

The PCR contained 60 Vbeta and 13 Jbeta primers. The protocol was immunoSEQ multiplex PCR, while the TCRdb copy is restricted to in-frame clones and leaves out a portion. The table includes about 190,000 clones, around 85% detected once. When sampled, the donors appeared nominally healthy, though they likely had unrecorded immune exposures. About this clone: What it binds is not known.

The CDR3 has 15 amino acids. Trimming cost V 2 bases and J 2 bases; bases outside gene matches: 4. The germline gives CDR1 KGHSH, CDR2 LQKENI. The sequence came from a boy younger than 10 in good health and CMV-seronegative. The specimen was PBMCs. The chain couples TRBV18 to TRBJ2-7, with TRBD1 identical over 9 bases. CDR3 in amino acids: CASSPGDRVPYEQYF. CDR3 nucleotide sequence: TGTGCCAGCTCACCAGGGGACAGGGTCCCCTACGAGCAGTACTTC.